A single sample gave rise to the 19 T cell receptor beta chains below, sequenced in a study of T cells in pancreatic ductal adenocarcinoma. No neoadjuvant therapy was given to the selected pancreatic ductal adenocarcinoma patients before their surgery. Clones were sequenced by immunoSEQ multiplex PCR, and TCRdb holds only the in-frame ones, with some missing. Among around 94,000 clones, around 96% were seen once, and the ten largest hold roughly 3%. Sequenced material: PBMCs. Receptors were obtained from a human donor with pancreatic ductal adenocarcinoma.

V gene TRBV18 combines with J gene TRBJ2-7; 12 nucleotides align to TRBD1. This CDR3 spans 14 amino acids. Germline-derived CDR1 and CDR2 are KGHSH and LQKENI. V was pared by 3 bases and J by 6 bases, with 3 bases of the junction left unmatched. The CDR3 region has the DNA TGTGCCAGCTCACCGGGGACAGGGGGCCCCGAGCAGTACTTC. Its protein is CASSPGTGGPEQYF.

The CDR3 sequence is CASTNSLAGFNEQFF. In DNA, the CDR3 is TGTGCCAGTACGAATTCGCTAGCGGGCTTCAATGAGCAGTTCTTC. The rearrangement joins TRBV19 to TRBJ2-1, with 8 positions matching TRBD2. Germline V gene data show CDR1 as LNHDA and CDR2 as SQIVND (reference sequence). Unmatched junction bases numbered 11, after V lost 7 bases and J lost 6 bases. The length of the CDR3 is 15 residues.

The rearrangement links TRBV10-2 to TRBJ2-1; D remains unclear. The CDR3 totals 12 residues. The germline V and J ends were trimmed by 10 bases and 0 bases, with 7 bases remaining between them. CDR1 and CDR2 (germline): WSHSY, SAAADI. CDR3 bases: TGCGCCACGCGGAACTCCTACAATGAGCAGTTCTTC. Translated: CATRNSYNEQFF.

This clone was seen a few times. Within the sample, other DNA sequences also encode this same CDR3. The chain has TRBV6-5 and TRBJ2-7; 9 positions match TRBD1. J was trimmed by 2 bases and V by 6 bases; bases with no gene match: 2. CDR1 and CDR2 (germline): MNHEY, SVGAGI. This CDR3 is built from 13 residues. CDR3 in amino acids: CASSRDRAYEQYF. DNA for the CDR3: TGTGCCAGCAGCCGGGACAGGGCCTACGAGCAGTACTTC.

The chain combines TRBV5-1 with TRBJ2-5; TRBD1 matches at 7 bases. Germline loops: CDR1 SGHRS, CDR2 YFSETQ. CDR3 length: 14 residues. V lost 4 bases to trimming and J lost 4 bases; unmatched junction nucleotides: 7. This chain's CDR3 is CASSPTTGRETQYF. The CDR3 bases are TGCGCCAGCAGCCCTACGACAGGGCGAGAGACCCAGTACTTC.

V usage is TRBV5-6 and J usage is TRBJ2-3, with D maybe TRBD2 (6 bases). CDR3 length: 16 residues. Between the trimmed V and J ends, which lost 0 bases and 0 bases, there was a span of 11 bases. Germline V gene lookup returns CDR1 SGHDT and CDR2 YYEEEE. CDR3 in amino acids: CASSLGRDPSTDTQYF. CDR3 sequence (DNA): TGTGCCAGCAGCTTGGGGAGGGACCCTAGCACAGATACGCAGTATTTT.

This clone was recorded once. J is TRBJ2-2 and V is TRBV27, with 7 bases fitting TRBD2. With V trimmed by 6 bases and J by 7 bases, 11 bases remained unmatched. Per the germline V gene, CDR1 is MNHEY and CDR2 is SMNVEV (reference sequence). The CDR3 has 15 amino acids. This CDR3 is CASSHGGGLVGELFF. DNA for the CDR3: TGTGCCAGCAGCCATGGCGGGGGTCTGGTCGGGGAGCTGTTTTTT.

This sequence joins TRBV6-1 and TRBJ2-7; TRBD2 aligns across 12 bases. The CDR3 has 16 residues. With V trimmed by 4 bases and J by 5 bases, 9 bases remained unmatched. Germline V gene sequence: CDR1 MNHNS, CDR2 SASEGT. CDR3 protein: CASSVSGLAGRDEQYF. Here the CDR3 DNA reads TGTGCCAGCAGTGTCTCCGGACTAGCGGGAAGAGACGAGCAGTACTTC.

This sequence joins TRBV19 and TRBJ2-3, with 8 bases aligning to TRBD1. The CDR3 has 17 amino acids. The germline V gene has CDR1 LNHDA and CDR2 SQIVND (reference sequence). V dropped 5 bases and J dropped 2; count of bases not matched to a gene: 12. CDR3: CASSPYGQGAFTDTQYF. DNA of the CDR3: TGTGCCAGTAGTCCGTACGGACAGGGCGCCTTCACAGATACGCAGTATTTT.

The rearrangement links TRBV29-1 to TRBJ2-1, with 8 bases aligning to TRBD1. Trimming cost V 3 bases and J 5 bases; bases outside gene matches: 9. CDR1 and CDR2 from the germline V gene are SQVTM and ANQGSEA. The CDR3 has 15 residues. The CDR3 DNA sequence: TGCAGCGTTGAGGGGGCAGGGGGCTACCACAATGAGCAGTTCTTC. This codes for CSVEGAGGYHNEQFF.

The J gene is TRBJ1-2, the V gene TRBV6-4; 10 bases match TRBD1. V lost 0 bases, J lost 6 bases, and 7 bases stayed unmatched. CDR1 and CDR2 from the germline V gene are MRHNA and SNTAGT. The CDR3 covers 16 residues. The DNA for the CDR3 is TGTGCCAGCAGTGACTCGATAGACAGGGGGCGAAATGGCTACACCTTC. This translates into CASSDSIDRGRNGYTF.

This sequence joins TRBV13 and TRBJ1-2; D may be TRBD1 (6 bases). Trimming removed 5 bases at V and 5 bases at J, with 12 bases between. Germline CDR1 reads PRHDT; CDR2 reads FYEKMQ (reference sequence). The length of the CDR3 is 13 residues. CDR3 sequence reads: CASSVETGYGYTF. CDR3 in DNA: TGTGCCAGCAGCGTAGAGACAGGATATGGCTACACCTTC. The entire variable domain, with the rest obtained from reference TRBV13 and TRBJ1-2, is as follows: AAGVIQSPRHLIKEKRETATLKCYPIPRHDTVYWYQQGPGQDPQFLISFYEKMQSDKGSIPDRFSAQQFSDYHSELNMSSLELGDSALYFCASSVETGYGYTFGSGTRLTVV.

The chain links TRBV28 to TRBJ1-5, with D perhaps TRBD1 (5 bases). The CDR3 totals 15 residues. The V end was cut by 5 bases, the J end by 7 bases, with 18 bases between. Germline V CDR1 and CDR2: MDHEN, SYDVKM. CDR3 residues: CASSNSGGARQPQHF. DNA for the CDR3: TGTGCCAGCAGTAACTCAGGTGGGGCGCGGCAGCCCCAGCATTTT.

This rearrangement joins TRBV30 to TRBJ2-2; 13 positions agree with TRBD2. The CDR3 is 16 amino acids. Per the germline V gene, CDR1 is GTSNPN and CDR2 is SVGIG (reference sequence). V lost 0 bases, J lost 8 bases, and 6 bases stayed unmatched. CDR3 region: CAWSVQLAGGPGELFF. In DNA form, the CDR3 reads TGTGCCTGGAGTGTACAACTAGCGGGAGGGCCTGGGGAGCTGTTTTTT.

The rearrangement links TRBV6-4 to TRBJ1-5; 8 bases match TRBD1. Germline CDR1 reads MRHNA; CDR2 reads SNTAGT. The CDR3 loop spans 15 amino acids. After removal of 3 bases from V and 4 bases from J, the junction contained 5 bases not matched to a gene. The CDR3 loop is CASSENRGRNQPQHF. The CDR3 bases are TGTGCCAGCAGTGAAAACAGGGGGAGAAATCAGCCCCAGCATTTT.

V is TRBV5-1 and J is TRBJ2-3, with D tentatively TRBD2 (6 bases). CDR3 length: 15 residues. The germline gives CDR1 SGHRS, CDR2 YFSETQ. Trimming took off 3 bases at V and 5 bases at J, with 16 bases between the two ends. The CDR3 protein is CASSWGRTTQDTQYF. CDR3 bases: TGCGCCAGCAGCTGGGGGAGGACAACCCAAGATACGCAGTATTTT.

V is TRBV11-2 and J is TRBJ2-7; D gene uncertain. V lost 1 base to trimming and J lost 9 bases, with 7 bases between them. Germline CDR1 and CDR2: SGHAT and FQNNGV. This CDR3 spans 11 amino acids. This CDR3 is CASSLAELQYF. CDR3 nucleotide sequence: TGTGCCAGCAGCTTAGCGGAGCTGCAGTACTTC.

This rearrangement joins TRBV27 to TRBJ2-3, with D maybe TRBD2 (6 bases). The CDR3 runs 16 residues. V lost 0 bases, J lost 2 bases, and 12 bases lay in between. Germline-derived CDR1 and CDR2 are MNHEY and SMNVEV (reference sequence). The chain's CDR3 is CASSLSSREITDTQYF. The CDR3 DNA follows: TGTGCCAGCAGTTTATCTTCCCGGGAGATCACAGATACGCAGTATTTT.

The chain has TRBV5-1 and TRBJ2-1, with TRBD1 matching over 8 bases. CDR3 length equals 15 residues. The germline V gene encodes CDR1 SGHRS and CDR2 YFSETQ. With V trimmed by 4 bases and J by 9 bases, 12 bases remained unmatched. CDR3 bases: TGCGCCAGCAGCCCGTGGGACAGGAGTGGAGGTGAGCAGTTCTTC. Protein sequence: CASSPWDRSGGEQFF.